The entry below describes one T cell receptor beta chain. The data belong to a study of blood T cell repertoires in COVID-19. Assay: immunoSEQ multiplex PCR; the TCRdb copy retains only in-frame clones and omits some. The sample shows 210,000 or so clones, 90% of them seen only once. This CDR3 contains 15 residues. V was pared by 2 bases and J by 4 bases, with 13 bases between. The V gene's germline CDR1 is MNHEY and CDR2 SVGEGT. The TCR was taken from a man aged 50 or older with acute or convalescent COVID-19. The gene calls are TRBV6-2 or TRBV6-3 and TRBJ2-3; D perhaps matches TRBD2 (6 bases). Sequencing was performed on peripheral blood. CDR3 in amino acids: CASSYRHSGSDTQYF. The CDR3 bases are TGTGCCAGCAGTTACCGACATAGCGGCTCAGATACGCAGTATTTT.